Listed below are T cell receptor beta chains from one sample, sequenced in a study of T cells after posttransplantation cyclophosphamide. Assay used: immunoSEQ multiplex PCR; TCRdb lists only in-frame clones, some missing. The table has 11,000 to 15,000 clones, roughly 80% seen once. Sample: memory CD4+ T cells sorted from PBMCs. The receptor set was obtained from a middle-aged man. Each CDR3 is given with its conserved first and last residue. D genes are given only for firm matches. The size of a clone is reported for some rows only, either as once, few or many, or as a class for expanded clones.

v_gene,len,j_gene,d_gene,abundance,CDR3nt,CDR3aa
TRBV23-1,13,TRBJ1-4,.,.,TGCGCCAGCAGTCCAGCCCCTAGGGAAAAACTGTTTTTT,CASSPAPREKLFF
TRBV7-2,15,TRBJ1-6,.,.,TGTGCCAGCAGCTTGCCGGGCTCCTATAATTCACCCCTCCACTTT,CASSLPGSYNSPLHF
TRBV19,13,TRBJ2-1,.,few,TGTGCCAGTAGTATACGGGCCTACAATGAGCAGTTCTTC,CASSIRAYNEQFF
TRBV30,14,TRBJ1-2,.,.,TGTGCCTGGAGTGCAAGGGGAAATTCCTATGGCTACACCTTC,CAWSARGNSYGYTF
TRBV5-5,15,TRBJ2-7,TRBD1,.,TGTGCCAGCAGCTTGGCGTCAGGGGGTGCGTACGAGCAGTACTTC,CASSLASGGAYEQYF
TRBV27,15,TRBJ2-7,.,.,TGTGCCAGCAGTTTTGTCTCCGGCAGGACCTACGAGCAGTACTTC,CASSFVSGRTYEQYF
TRBV6-1,12,TRBJ1-3,.,few,TGTGCCAGCAGGATGGACTCGTTGGCAATATATTTT,CASRMDSLAIYF
TRBV5-4,17,TRBJ1-1,.,.,TGTGCCAGCAGCTTGGCTGCGCAGGGCTCCGGGCACACTGAAGCTTTCTTT,CASSLAAQGSGHTEAFF
TRBV5-3,11,TRBJ1-1,.,.,TGTGCCAGGCCAGGAAACACTGAAGCTTTCTTT,CARPGNTEAFF
TRBV19,15,TRBJ1-6,.,.,TGTGCCAGTAGTATCGGGGGGTCGTCCCATTCACCCCTCCACTTT,CASSIGGSSHSPLHF
TRBV4-2,18,TRBJ1-2,TRBD1,.,TGTACCAGCAGCCAAGACCGGTTTGCGGGACAGGGGTCAGGGGGCTACACCTTC,CTSSQDRFAGQGSGGYTF
TRBV7-9,14,TRBJ2-7,.,.,TGTGCCAGCAGCTTAACGGGTCCTCCCTACGAGCAGTACTTC,CASSLTGPPYEQYF
TRBV6-5,13,TRBJ1-1,.,.,TGTGCCAGCGGAGGGTACCTGAACACTGAAGCTTTCTTT,CASGGYLNTEAFF
TRBV10-3,14,TRBJ1-2,.,.,TGTGCCATCAGTGACCCCTCCCTTAACTATGGCTACACCTTC,CAISDPSLNYGYTF
TRBV28,13,TRBJ1-2,TRBD1,.,TGTGCCAGCTTAACAGGGGTTGGCTATGGCTACACCTTC,CASLTGVGYGYTF
TRBV4-1,16,TRBJ2-7,TRBD1,.,TGCGCCAGCAGCCAAGTGGGCGGGACAGGGCTCTACGAGCAGTACTTC,CASSQVGGTGLYEQYF
TRBV7-3,13,TRBJ2-5,.,.,TGTGCCAGCAGCTTAAACAGGGAAGAGACCCAGTACTTC,CASSLNREETQYF
TRBV4-2,16,TRBJ2-2,TRBD1,.,TGTGCCAGCAGCCAAGACATCCGAGGGGGCAACGGGGAGCTGTTTTTT,CASSQDIRGGNGELFF
TRBV6-6,16,TRBJ1-4,.,.,TGTGCCAGCAGCCTCCTCCTAGGAAGGGGTGTGGAAAAACTGTTTTTT,CASSLLLGRGVEKLFF
TRBV6-5,13,TRBJ2-7,TRBD2,.,TGTGCCAGCACTCGAGGGGAGGGCTACGAGCAGTACTTC,CASTRGEGYEQYF
TRBV28,14,TRBJ1-1,.,.,TGTGCCAGCAGCTACCTGGACAGGAACACTGAAGCTTTCTTT,CASSYLDRNTEAFF
TRBV5-6,15,TRBJ2-7,TRBD1,.,TGTGCCAGCAGACTATTCCGGGACAGGGGGAGCGAGCAGTACTTC,CASRLFRDRGSEQYF
TRBV27,15,TRBJ1-5,TRBD1,.,TGTGCCAGCAGCCCCGACAGGGGGCCTCAACAGCCCCAGCATTTT,CASSPDRGPQQPQHF
TRBV30,12,TRBJ2-5,.,.,TGTGCCTGGAGTGCGTACGAGGAGACCCAGTACTTC,CAWSAYEETQYF
TRBV5-1,16,TRBJ2-4,TRBD1,medium-sized,TGCGCCAGCAGCTTGGACGGACAGGGGTTTGAAAACATTCAGTACTTC,CASSLDGQGFENIQYF
TRBV6-1,15,TRBJ2-1,TRBD1,few,TGTGCCAGCAGTGACACCGGGACAGGGGTCCATGAGCAGTTCTTC,CASSDTGTGVHEQFF
TRBV11-3,12,TRBJ2-2,.,.,TGTGCCAGCAGCCCCTTTACCGGGGAGCTGTTTTTT,CASSPFTGELFF
TRBV6-1,14,TRBJ1-5,.,.,TGTGCCAGCAGTGACAGGGGAGGCAATCAGCCCCAGCATTTT,CASSDRGGNQPQHF
TRBV7-2,13,TRBJ1-1,.,few,TGTGCCAGCAGCCCACGGCGGGACACTGAAGCTTTCTTT,CASSPRRDTEAFF
TRBV27,15,TRBJ2-7,.,once,TGTGCCAGCAGACCTGACCCGGGACTCCGATACGAGCAGTACTTC,CASRPDPGLRYEQYF
TRBV15,16,TRBJ1-6,.,few,TGTGCCACCAGCAGAGCGTTCCCACATGGTAATTCACCCCTCCACTTT,CATSRAFPHGNSPLHF
TRBV30,15,TRBJ2-5,TRBD1,.,TGTGCCTGGAGTGACATGACAGGGTCAGGGGAGACCCAGTACTTC,CAWSDMTGSGETQYF
TRBV12-5,13,TRBJ1-1,TRBD1,.,TGTGCTAGTGGTTTGGAGACAGGGGCTGAAGCTTTCTTT,CASGLETGAEAFF